The source of this TCR beta chain is a study of post-analysis software for immune sequencing data. Presence of unique molecular identifiers characterized the TCR beta cDNA libraries. TCRdb passed the PCR reads through MiXCR, listing each CDR3 protein once. This repertoire shows roughly 400,000 distinct CDR3 sequences, about 39% found once; its top ten account for 7.5% to 8.5%. As to this clonotype: Its antigen is unidentified.

Study results and caveats: Pronounced co-clustering by F measure was evident among identically batched samples. Among multiple sclerosis patients, normalized Chao1 diversity was significantly below that of controls.

The sample was blood. The receptor comes from a girl aged 2-15 years with multiple sclerosis.

The CDR3 DNA is TGCACCGATCTTGAGGGTGACTACACCTTC. Amino acid sequence: CTDLEGDYTF. The chain couples TRBV29-1 to TRBJ1-2; no reliable D call. Germline CDR1 reads SQVTM; CDR2 reads ANQGSEA. CDR3 length: 10 residues.